Below are 11 T cell receptor beta chains sequenced from a single sample in a study of shared clonotypes between healthy human individuals. Some clones are missing from TCRdb's copy, which holds only in-frame ones; the method was immunoSEQ multiplex PCR. This sample has over 2 million clones; 90% to 95% occur once, and the top ten carry more than 0.1%. Sequencing input: naive CD4+ T cells sorted from blood. The subset was: CD45RA+ positively selected. The receptors originated from a man between 18 and 29 years old in good health.

The chain combines TRBV6-5 with TRBJ1-1; D possibly corresponds to TRBD1 (6 bases). Germline CDR1 and CDR2: MNHEY and SVGAGI. This CDR3 contains 12 residues. Trimming took 4 bases from V and 10 from J, leaving 13 bases between them. CDR3 region: CASSSLGGGAFF. The CDR3, as DNA: TGTGCCAGCAGTTCCCTAGGGGGGGGAGCTTTCTTT.

The genes are TRBV19 and TRBJ1-5; TRBD1 matches at 9 bases. The junction had 8 bases not matched to a gene; V was cut back by 7 bases and J by 7 bases. Germline CDR1 is LNHDA and CDR2 is SQIVND (reference sequence). This CDR3 is built from 14 residues. As DNA, the CDR3 is TGTGCCAGTAAGCCGGGACAGGGTAAACAGCCCCAGCATTTT. Translation gives CASKPGQGKQPQHF.

The chain uses TRBV11-2 and TRBJ1-6; D unclear. The CDR3 length is 13 residues. The germline gives CDR1 SGHAT, CDR2 FQNNGV. The V and J ends lost 3 bases and 7 bases respectively, with 7 bases between them. The CDR3, as DNA: TGTGCCAGCAGCTTCTATGAGAATTCACCCCTCCACTTT. The encoded protein is CASSFYENSPLHF.

With regard to this clone: The same CDR3 arises from other DNA sequences in this sample as well. The chain couples TRBV7-9 to TRBJ1-4; 9 bases fit TRBD1. V was clipped by 4 bases and J by 4 bases; unmatched bases: 1. In germline, CDR1 is SEHNR, CDR2 FQNEAQ (reference sequence). This CDR3 region has 14 residues. CDR3: CASSSDRGNEKLFF. The CDR3 nucleotides are TGTGCCAGCAGCTCGGACAGGGGTAATGAAAAACTGTTTTTT.

The chain has TRBV2 and TRBJ1-1; unclear D gene. CDR3 size: 14 residues. V lost 7 bases and J lost 4, with 16 bases in between. Per germline, CDR1 SNHLY and CDR2 FYNNEI. The CDR3 DNA reads as TGTGCCAGCATCAAGGGAGGGTTGGGCACTGAAGCTTTCTTT. It is translated as CASIKGGLGTEAFF.

Regarding this clone: A much larger clone differs from this one at a single base, so this may be a read error. The CDR3: CASREGNYEQYF. The CDR3 coding sequence is TGTGCCAGCAGGGAAGGGAACTACGAGCAGTACTTC. The chain combines TRBV2 with TRBJ2-7, with D unresolved. Germline V CDR1 and CDR2: SNHLY, FYNNEI. The CDR3 runs 12 residues.

This chain connects TRBV10-3 to TRBJ1-2, with D perhaps matching TRBD1 (6 bases). The germline gives CDR1 ENHRY, CDR2 SYGVKD. V lost 6 bases and J lost 5, with 16 bases in between. There are 14 residues in the CDR3. CDR3 coding DNA: TGTGCCATCAGGCCGGGACAAAAAGAATATGGCTACACCTTC. Translated, it gives CAIRPGQKEYGYTF.

This chain links TRBV7-2 with TRBJ2-5, with D perhaps TRBD2 (6 bases). CDR3 length: 12 residues. The V gene lost 4 bases and the J gene lost 5 bases, with 8 bases spanning the gap. Germline values: CDR1 SGHTA, CDR2 FQGNSA. CDR3 sequence reads: CASSSGAETQYF. DNA of the CDR3: TGTGCCAGCAGCTCGGGAGCGGAGACCCAGTACTTC.

The J gene is TRBJ2-5, the V gene TRBV5-1; possible D gene TRBD2, 5 bases. CDR3 length: 14 residues. V lost 0 bases to trimming and J lost 4 bases, with 10 bases between them. CDR1 SGHRS and CDR2 YFSETQ come from the germline V gene. The CDR3 nucleotides read TGCGCCAGCAGCTTGGGGGAGTGGGGAGAGACCCAGTACTTC. Its protein product is CASSLGEWGETQYF.

The chain uses TRBV27 and TRBJ1-6, with 10 nucleotides matching TRBD1. The CDR3 spans 17 residues. J lost 8 bases, V lost 3 bases, and 10 bases had no gene match. CDR1 and CDR2 (germline): MNHEY, SMNVEV (reference sequence). The CDR3 DNA reads TGTGCCAGCAGTTTCCTCGGAAGAGGACAGGGGGATTCACCCCTCCACTTT. This encodes CASSFLGRGQGDSPLHF.

The J gene is TRBJ2-3, the V gene TRBV2; tentatively, D is TRBD2 (7 bases). The germline V gene encodes CDR1 SNHLY and CDR2 FYNNEI. V was pared by 5 bases and J by 2 bases, with 14 bases between. This CDR3 has 15 amino acids. The CDR3 sequence is CASSKRGGHTDTQYF. Written as DNA, the CDR3 is TGTGCCAGCAGTAAGCGCGGGGGACACACAGATACGCAGTATTTT.